The 18 T cell receptor beta chains listed next were all sequenced from one sample in a study of cytomegalovirus exposure and HLA in healthy donors. Researchers ran the PCR with 60 Vbeta and 13 Jbeta primers. The assay was immunoSEQ multiplex PCR, and TCRdb's table has in-frame clones only and misses some. The table lists 140,000 to 150,000 clones, roughly 79% of them singletons, with about 6.7% in the top ten. What was sequenced was PBMCs. The receptors derive from a woman aged 35 to 49 in good health and CMV-seropositive.

This clone was counted only a few times. The V call is TRBV9, the J call TRBJ2-1, with TRBD1 matching over 8 bases. Germline CDR1 and CDR2: SGDLS and YYNGEE. The V gene end was trimmed by 5 bases and the J gene end by 4 bases; junction bases not matched to a gene: 5. The CDR3 consists of 14 residues. CDR3 sequence reads: CASSRQGIYNEQFF. The CDR3 nucleotides are TGTGCCAGCAGTAGACAGGGGATTTACAATGAGCAGTTCTTC.

This sequence joins TRBV14 and TRBJ2-7; D is unclear. The CDR3 contains 14 residues. Germline CDR1 SGHDN, CDR2 FVKESK. Trimming shortened V by 4 bases and J by 2 bases, and 12 bases separated the two germline ends. The CDR3 coding sequence is TGTGCCAGCAGCCGAAGCTTTCCCGCCTACGAGCAGTACTTC. This encodes CASSRSFPAYEQYF.

CDR3 loop: CASSVPLGLAGGEQYF. The CDR3 DNA is TGTGCCAGCAGTGTACCCCTCGGACTAGCGGGGGGCGAGCAGTACTTC. V is TRBV2 and J is TRBJ2-7; 14 positions agree with TRBD2. Looked up from germline, CDR1 is SNHLY and CDR2 is FYNNEI. Trimming cost V 4 bases and J 6 bases; bases outside gene matches: 8. The CDR3 contains 16 residues. Full variable domain (remainder filled in from reference TRBV2 and TRBJ2-7): EPEVTQTPSHQVTQMGQEVILRCVPISNHLYFYWYRQILGQKVEFLVSFYNNEISEKSEIFDDQFSVERPDGSNFTLKIRSTKLEDSAMYFCASSVPLGLAGGEQYFGPGTRLTVT.

The gene calls are TRBV5-5 and TRBJ2-3, with 8 bases identical to TRBD2. The CDR3 length is 15 residues. J was trimmed by 6 bases and V by 0 bases; bases with no gene match: 6. Germline-derived CDR1 and CDR2 are SGHKS and YYEKEE (reference sequence). This CDR3 reads CASSLAGGAPDTQYF. The CDR3 DNA sequence: TGTGCCAGCAGCTTGGCCGGGGGGGCCCCCGATACGCAGTATTTT.

The CDR3: CASSLGVGAQYF. CDR3 sequence (DNA): TGTGCCAGCAGCTTAGGAGTGGGCGCGCAGTATTTT. The chain has TRBV7-6 and TRBJ2-3; D is unclear. Germline values: CDR1 SGHVS, CDR2 FNYEAQ. The CDR3 extends over 12 amino acids. Trimming took off 1 base at V and 10 bases at J, with 9 bases between the two ends.

The chain couples TRBV7-9 to TRBJ2-5, with 9 bases aligning to TRBD2. The germline gives CDR1 SEHNR, CDR2 FQNEAQ (reference sequence). The trim removed 1 base at V and 5 bases at J, leaving 2 bases unmatched. This CDR3 is 14 amino acids long. This CDR3 is CASSLGLAGETQYF. The CDR3 DNA sequence: TGTGCCAGCAGCTTAGGGCTAGCGGGGGAGACCCAGTACTTC.

This rearrangement joins TRBV18 to TRBJ2-3; D is possibly TRBD1 (6 bases). Looked up from germline, CDR1 is KGHSH and CDR2 is LQKENI. Trimming removed 3 bases at V and 6 bases at J, with 10 bases between. This CDR3 is 13 amino acids long. Here the CDR3 reads CASSPRTGDTQYF. CDR3 nucleotide sequence: TGTGCCAGCTCACCGCGCACAGGGGATACGCAGTATTTT.

Concerning this clone itself: The sample carries other DNA sequences with the same CDR3. The CDR3 coding sequence is TGTGCCAGCAGATTCAACACAGATACGCAGTATTTT. This encodes CASRFNTDTQYF. This chain links TRBV2 with TRBJ2-3, with no clear D. The CDR3 runs 12 residues. Deletions cut 6 bases from V and 2 bases from J, with 6 bases between. Germline lookup yields CDR1 SNHLY and CDR2 FYNNEI.

The rearrangement links TRBV7-9 to TRBJ2-1; possibly TRBD2 for D (6 bases). The CDR3 is 14 amino acids. Trimming left V 1 base short and J 10 bases short, with 14 bases between. Germline V lookup: CDR1 SEHNR, CDR2 FQNEAQ (reference sequence). The CDR3 is CASSLEAGAREQFF. The CDR3 DNA follows: TGTGCCAGCAGCTTAGAAGCGGGTGCAAGGGAGCAGTTCTTC.

This clone was seen a handful of times. J is TRBJ2-4 and V is TRBV19, with D possibly TRBD2 on 7 matching bases. Trimming cost V 6 bases and J 8 bases, with 17 bases left between them. Per germline, CDR1 LNHDA and CDR2 SQIVND (reference sequence). CDR3 size: 14 residues. The CDR3 region has the DNA TGTGCCAGTAGCCCCGGGGGGCGTGTGGACATTCAGTACTTC. It encodes CASSPGGRVDIQYF.

This rearrangement joins TRBV2 to TRBJ2-7; D is undetermined. V lost 6 bases to trimming and J lost 2 bases, with 8 bases between them. The CDR3 sequence is 12 residues long. From germline, CDR1 is SNHLY and CDR2 FYNNEI. This CDR3 is CASRGETYEQYF. The CDR3 nucleotides read TGTGCCAGCAGAGGAGAGACCTACGAGCAGTACTTC. Using reference TRBV2 and TRBJ2-7 for the parts outside the CDR3, the full variable domain is EPEVTQTPSHQVTQMGQEVILRCVPISNHLYFYWYRQILGQKVEFLVSFYNNEISEKSEIFDDQFSVERPDGSNFTLKIRSTKLEDSAMYFCASRGETYEQYFGPGTRLTVT.

The V and J genes are TRBV2 and TRBJ2-3; D is possibly TRBD2 (6 bases). The germline gives CDR1 SNHLY, CDR2 FYNNEI. Trimming pared 6 bases from V and 6 bases from J, leaving 10 bases between. This CDR3 is 12 amino acids long. The chain's CDR3 is CASREGWDTQYF. The CDR3 nucleotides are TGTGCCAGCAGGGAGGGATGGGATACGCAGTATTTT.

Points on this clone: Other DNA sequences from this sample encode an identical CDR3 as well. This sequence joins TRBV5-4 and TRBJ1-2, with D unclear. Germline loops: CDR1 SGHNT, CDR2 YYREEE (reference sequence). Trimming removed 0 bases at V and 1 base at J, with 7 bases between. This CDR3 is 14 amino acids long. The CDR3 DNA reads TGTGCCAGCAGCTTGGGGCAGGTTAACTATGGCTACACCTTC. This codes for CASSLGQVNYGYTF.

This chain connects TRBV6-1 to TRBJ1-1; possibly TRBD1 for D (6 bases). V lost 6 bases and J 4 bases, leaving 15 bases between the germline ends. The CDR3 consists of 14 residues. Germline V gives CDR1 MNHNS, CDR2 SASEGT. The CDR3: CASSNTGLGTEAFF. CDR3 nucleotide sequence: TGTGCCAGCAGCAACACAGGGTTGGGCACTGAAGCTTTCTTT.

J is TRBJ1-4 and V is TRBV15, with D hard to call. Per the germline V gene, CDR1 is LNHNV and CDR2 is YYDKDF (reference sequence). V gave up 1 base and J gave up 8 bases, with 11 bases separating them. The CDR3 covers 14 residues. The CDR3 bases are TGTGCCACCAGCAGAGTGTTGGTACGGGAAAAACTGTTTTTT. Protein sequence: CATSRVLVREKLFF.

V and J are TRBV28 and TRBJ2-6, with 9 bases that match TRBD2. Germline V gene sequence: CDR1 MDHEN, CDR2 SYDVKM. This CDR3 has 16 residues. V trimming: 6 bases; J trimming: 0 bases; junction bases outside the gene matches: 3. The CDR3 sequence is CASRASGASGANVLTF. As DNA, the CDR3 is TGTGCCAGCAGGGCTAGCGGGGCCTCTGGGGCCAACGTCCTGACTTTC.

V usage is TRBV6-1 and J usage is TRBJ2-1; no clear D. The germline CDR1 and CDR2 sequences are MNHNS and SASEGT. The CDR3 sequence is 14 residues long. Trimming stripped 7 bases from V and 0 bases from J, with 10 bases between. DNA for the CDR3: TGTGCCAGCATACTGATTAGCTCCTACAATGAGCAGTTCTTC. Its protein product is CASILISSYNEQFF.

The J gene is TRBJ2-1, the V gene TRBV5-1; TRBD2 agrees at 10 bases. Trimming cost V 5 bases and J 6 bases; bases outside gene matches: 8. The germline CDR1 and CDR2 sequences are SGHRS and YFSETQ. This CDR3 spans 15 amino acids. CDR3 region: CASRSQAGGPNEQFF. The CDR3 DNA follows: TGCGCCAGCAGATCGCAAGCGGGGGGGCCCAATGAGCAGTTCTTC.